This is a list of T cell receptor beta chains from one sample in a study of OX40 agonist ivuxolimab in advanced cancers. The assay was immunoSEQ multiplex PCR, and TCRdb's table has in-frame clones only and misses some. The sample yields some 29,000 clones, about 87% seen once. The sample in question was CD4+ or CD8+ T cells sorted from blood, obtained in a trial of the OX40 agonist ivuxolimab. The receptors were sampled from an adult with an advanced solid tumor such as melanoma, head and neck, liver or kidney cancer. CDR3s leave out the opening cysteine and the closing phenylalanine or tryptophan. The D gene is left open where the match is weak. Clone size is not always given. Where it is, it says once, few, many or a class for expanded clones.

TRBV5-1,TRBJ2-1,-,-,ASSFRVDEQF
TRBV12-5,TRBJ1-1,-,-,ASGSDSALMNTEAF
TRBV7-9,TRBJ2-1,TRBD2,-,ASSGWTSGGTSSYNEQF
TRBV28,TRBJ1-5,-,-,ASAQPTGNQPQH
TRBV5-4,TRBJ2-1,TRBD2,-,ASSFSGSSYNEQF
TRBV11-2,TRBJ2-1,-,-,ASSSPGRGVNEQF
TRBV19,TRBJ2-5,TRBD1,-,ASSISGTGGGQETQY
TRBV19,TRBJ1-3,-,-,ASIPQPYFSGNTIY
TRBV7-9,TRBJ2-1,TRBD1,-,ASRQGGEGEQF
TRBV7-3,TRBJ2-5,-,-,ASSSAQETQY
TRBV7-6,TRBJ2-5,-,-,ASSLFPPSAEGETQY
TRBV7-6,TRBJ2-5,-,few,ASRSTGSETQY
TRBV5-5,TRBJ2-2,-,-,ASSLAGMNTGELF
TRBV14,TRBJ1-2,TRBD1,-,ASRQQGDNYGYT
TRBV4-1,TRBJ1-4,-,-,ASSQAGPRGTNEKLF
TRBV19,TRBJ1-5,-,-,ASRHGGGRPNQPQH
TRBV5-5,TRBJ1-6,TRBD1,-,ASSPGTVYNSPLH
TRBV7-9,TRBJ1-1,-,-,ASSFGQLEAF
TRBV5-1,TRBJ2-5,TRBD2,-,ASSLAPTSGGAETQY
TRBV7-2,TRBJ2-7,TRBD1,-,ASSLGGQLYEQY
TRBV6-1,TRBJ2-7,-,-,ASSEGSYYEQY
TRBV28,TRBJ2-7,-,-,ASSFRMYEQY
TRBV13,TRBJ2-1,TRBD2,-,ASSLAYGGRANEQF
TRBV7-9,TRBJ1-1,-,-,ASSPKGQPGIAF
TRBV4-1,TRBJ1-1,-,-,ASSQDGGTYTEAF
TRBV6-6,TRBJ2-2,TRBD2,-,ASSYRLAGGTGELF